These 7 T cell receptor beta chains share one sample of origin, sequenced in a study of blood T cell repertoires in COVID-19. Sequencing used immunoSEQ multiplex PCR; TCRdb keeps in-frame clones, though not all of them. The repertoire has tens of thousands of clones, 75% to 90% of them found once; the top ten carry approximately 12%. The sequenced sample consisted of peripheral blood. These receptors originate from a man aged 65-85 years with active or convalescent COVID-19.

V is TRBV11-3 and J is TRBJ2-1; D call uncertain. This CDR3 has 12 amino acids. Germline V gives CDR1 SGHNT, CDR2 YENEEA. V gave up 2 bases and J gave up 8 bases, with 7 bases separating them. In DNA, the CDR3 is TGTGCCAGCAGCTTACCTCAGGATGAGCAGTTCTTC. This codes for CASSLPQDEQFF.

The CDR3 DNA is TGTGCCAGCAGCCTATACCAGGGGGCGAGGGAGACCCAGTACTTC. Translating it yields CASSLYQGARETQYF. The chain recombines TRBV7-2 with TRBJ2-5; TRBD1 matches 8 bases. Trimming at V came to 5 bases and at J to 5 bases, leaving 10 bases not matched to a gene. Germline loops: CDR1 SGHTA, CDR2 FQGNSA. The CDR3 contains 15 residues.

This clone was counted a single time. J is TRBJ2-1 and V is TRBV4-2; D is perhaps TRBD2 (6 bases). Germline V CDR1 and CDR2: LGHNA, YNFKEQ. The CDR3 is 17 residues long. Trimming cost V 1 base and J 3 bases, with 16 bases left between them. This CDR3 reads CASSQVVAGYNYNEQFF. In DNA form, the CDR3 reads TGTGCCAGCAGCCAAGTGGTTGCGGGATATAACTACAATGAGCAGTTCTTC.

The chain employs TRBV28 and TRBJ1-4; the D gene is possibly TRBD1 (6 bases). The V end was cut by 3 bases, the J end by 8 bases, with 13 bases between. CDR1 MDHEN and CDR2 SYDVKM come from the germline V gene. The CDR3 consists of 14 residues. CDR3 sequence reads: CASSLQGYNEKLFF. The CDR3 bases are TGTGCCAGCAGTTTGCAGGGGTACAACGAAAAACTGTTTTTT.

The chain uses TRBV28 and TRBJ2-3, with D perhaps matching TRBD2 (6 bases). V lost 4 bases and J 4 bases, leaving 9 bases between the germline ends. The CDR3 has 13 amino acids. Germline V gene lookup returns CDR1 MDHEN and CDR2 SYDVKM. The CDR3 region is CASSWPGADTQYF. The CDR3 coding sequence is TGTGCCAGCAGTTGGCCGGGGGCAGATACGCAGTATTTT. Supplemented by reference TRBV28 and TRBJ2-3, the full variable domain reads DVKVTQSSRYLVKRTGEKVFLECVQDMDHENMFWYRQDPGLGLRLIYFSYDVKMKEKGDIPEGYSVSREKKERFSLILESASTNQTSMYLCASSWPGADTQYFGPGTRLTVL.

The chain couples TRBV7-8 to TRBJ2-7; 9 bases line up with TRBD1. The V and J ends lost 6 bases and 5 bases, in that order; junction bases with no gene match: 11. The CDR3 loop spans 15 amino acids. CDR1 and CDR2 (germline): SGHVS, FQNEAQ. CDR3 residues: CASSSRRTGVNEQYF. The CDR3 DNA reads TGTGCCAGCAGTTCCCGGCGGACAGGGGTTAACGAGCAGTACTTC.

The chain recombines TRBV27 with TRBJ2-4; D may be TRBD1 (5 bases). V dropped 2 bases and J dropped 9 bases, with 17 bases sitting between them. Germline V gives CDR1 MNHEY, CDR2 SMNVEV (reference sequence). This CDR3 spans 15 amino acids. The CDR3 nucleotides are TGTGCCAGCAGTTTAAGGGGTTTTCTTTCCGGCATTCAGTACTTC. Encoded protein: CASSLRGFLSGIQYF.